One and the same sample provided the 11 T cell receptor beta chains below, sequenced in a study of shared clonotypes between healthy human individuals. TCRdb keeps only in-frame clones here, not all; method: immunoSEQ multiplex PCR. Among 450,000 to 600,000 clones listed, around 79% were seen once. Input material: PBMCs. The receptors derive from a woman between 35 and 50 years old in good health. Some clones in this sample may be carry-over from other donors' samples.

The V and J genes are TRBV18 and TRBJ2-7, with 7 bases matching TRBD1. Germline V gene sequence: CDR1 KGHSH, CDR2 LQKENI. V dropped 4 bases and J dropped 1; count of bases not matched to a gene: 7. This CDR3 contains 15 residues. As DNA, the CDR3 is TGTGCCAGCTCACAGCGGACAGGCGGGTCCTACGAGCAGTACTTC. It encodes CASSQRTGGSYEQYF. The full variable domain, rest sourced from reference TRBV18 and TRBJ2-7, is NAGVMQNPRHLVRRRGQEARLRCSPMKGHSHVYWYRQLPEEGLKFMVYLQKENIIDESGMPKERFSAEFPKEGPSILRIQQVVRGDSAAYFCASSQRTGGSYEQYFGPGTRLTVT.

The chain recombines TRBV19 with TRBJ2-2, with 9 bases that match TRBD1. The CDR3 is 14 amino acids. Germline V gene sequence: CDR1 LNHDA, CDR2 SQIVND (reference sequence). The ends lost 6 bases at V and 8 bases at J; junction bases unmatched: 7. The CDR3 coding sequence is TGTGCCAGTAGGGAAGACAGGGGGTCAGGGGAGCTGTTTTTT. Amino acid sequence: CASREDRGSGELFF.

The gene calls are TRBV7-9 and TRBJ2-3; maybe TRBD2 (5 bases). From germline, CDR1 is SEHNR and CDR2 FQNEAQ (reference sequence). This CDR3 has 14 residues. V lost 6 bases and J lost 1, with 11 bases in between. CDR3 loop: CASRWTWGTDTQYF. The DNA of the CDR3 is TGTGCCAGCAGGTGGACTTGGGGCACAGATACGCAGTATTTT.

The rearrangement joins TRBV30 to TRBJ2-1, with TRBD1 matching over 7 bases. The CDR3 is made up of 14 amino acids. Germline V gene sequence: CDR1 GTSNPN, CDR2 SVGIG (reference sequence). J lost 6 bases, V lost 2 bases, and 7 bases had no gene match. This CDR3 is CAWSRIRGFNEQFF. The CDR3 region has the DNA TGTGCCTGGAGTCGCATCAGGGGGTTCAATGAGCAGTTCTTC.

Points on this clone: A read error is the likely source, as a far larger clone sits one nucleotide away. The rearrangement links TRBV6-6 to TRBJ1-1; D gene ambiguous. Trimming removed 6 bases at V and 1 base at J, with 9 bases between. This CDR3 region has 13 residues. Germline values: CDR1 MNHNY, CDR2 SVGAGI (reference sequence). This chain's CDR3 is CASSQQPNTEAFF. The CDR3 region has the DNA TGTGCCAGCAGCCAACAGCCGAACACTGAAGCTTTCTTT.

The chain links TRBV4-2 to TRBJ1-1; 8 positions match TRBD1. This CDR3 is built from 15 residues. Germline-derived CDR1 and CDR2 are LGHNA and YNFKEQ. V was pared by 3 bases and J by 0 bases, with 3 bases of the junction left unmatched. CDR3 sequence: CASSHGTGMNTEAFF. For the CDR3, the DNA is TGTGCCAGCAGCCATGGGACAGGCATGAACACTGAAGCTTTCTTT.

The chain recombines TRBV28 with TRBJ2-7, with TRBD2 matching 11 bases. The germline CDR1 and CDR2 sequences are MDHEN and SYDVKM. There are 14 residues in the CDR3. V dropped 6 bases and J dropped 0; count of bases not matched to a gene: 1. CDR3 bases: TGTGCCAGCAGAACTAGCGGGGGCTCCTACGAGCAGTACTTC. Amino acids: CASRTSGGSYEQYF.

The chain couples TRBV2 to TRBJ2-3; either TRBD1 or TRBD2 may fit D (5 bases each). The ends were cut back, 6 bases at V and 2 bases at J, with 9 bases in the middle. CDR3 length: 13 amino acids. The germline CDR1 and CDR2 sequences are SNHLY and FYNNEI. CDR3 residues: CASSRGTTDTQYF. The CDR3 region has the DNA TGTGCCAGCAGCCGAGGGACCACAGATACGCAGTATTTT.

The chain combines TRBV18 with TRBJ1-1; 9 bases are shared with TRBD1. CDR1 KGHSH and CDR2 LQKENI come from the germline V gene. V dropped 10 bases and J dropped 6; count of bases not matched to a gene: 12. The CDR3 is 14 residues long. The CDR3 DNA reads as TGTGCCACCGCGGGGGGGACAGGGTCCGCTGAAGCTTTCTTT. The encoded protein is CATAGGTGSAEAFF.

The CDR3: CASSQDLARSQETQYF. The CDR3 bases are TGTGCCAGCAGCCAAGATCTTGCACGCTCCCAAGAGACCCAGTACTTC. This chain uses TRBV4-2 with TRBJ2-5; no clear D. The germline V and J ends were trimmed by 0 bases and 1 base, with 12 bases remaining between them. This CDR3 spans 16 amino acids. CDR1 LGHNA and CDR2 YNFKEQ come from the germline V gene.

V and J are TRBV23-1 and TRBJ1-2; 7 bases are shared with TRBD1. TRBV23-1 is an ORF, and what it does is uncertain. The CDR3 runs 16 residues. Trimming took 0 bases from V and 4 from J; bases not matched to a gene: 8. The DNA of the CDR3 is TGCGCCAGCAGTCAATCCCGACAGGGCATTTCCTATGGCTACACCTTC. Its protein is CASSQSRQGISYGYTF.